The T cell receptor beta chain described here comes from a study of shared clonotypes between healthy human individuals. Points from the study as a whole: In general, naive subsets displayed greater estimated richness than memory subsets did. Even with large depth, rarefaction showed that sorted-subset sequencing was incomplete.

The CDR3 is 16 residues long. For this clone: The antigen is unknown.

This table comes from immunoSEQ multiplex PCR, and its TCRdb copy is limited to in-frame clones, with some not included. The repertoire consists of about 1.4 million clones, with roughly 97% occurring once and the leading ten covering roughly 1.2%. The receptor comes from a man younger than 45 in good health. The J gene is TRBJ2-1, the V gene TRBV21-1; TRBD2 is taken as the D call from the table, unchecked against the DNA. TRBV21-1 is noted as a pseudogene. Sequencing was done on a sample of naive CD4+ T cells sorted from blood. Subset specified: CD45RA+ positively selected. This CDR3 is CASSKAGTILNNEQFF. DNA of the CDR3: TGTGCCAGCAGCAAAGCGGGGACTATCCTAAACAATGAGCAGTTCTTC.